This T cell receptor beta chain comes out of a study of cytomegalovirus exposure and HLA in healthy donors. Everyone who donated was a healthy bone marrow donor. Germline assignment: CDR1 MNHEY and CDR2 SMNVEV (reference sequence). The CDR3 runs to 15 residues. Germline trimming cut 7 bases from V and 8 bases from J; bases unmatched to any gene: 14. The PCR had 60 Vbeta and 13 Jbeta primers. The repertoire was sequenced with immunoSEQ multiplex PCR; TCRdb's copy has only in-frame clones and lacks some. The table records more than 90,000 clones, roughly 74% of them present only once. This clone came up once.

This chain joins TRBV27 and TRBJ2-1; TRBD1 matches at 7 bases. The receptor was derived from a woman in her forties in good health and CMV-seronegative. Sequencing input: PBMCs. CDR3 in amino acids: CASTTWAGGRHEQFF. The CDR3 DNA is TGTGCCAGCACTACCTGGGCAGGGGGACGACATGAGCAGTTCTTC.